The clone carrying this T cell receptor beta chain was found many times. Its antigen is undetermined. These data belong to a study of T cells after posttransplantation cyclophosphamide. The repertoire was sequenced with immunoSEQ multiplex PCR; TCRdb's copy has only in-frame clones and lacks some. There are 32,000 or so clones in the sample, none observed a single time. Study-level findings and limits: TRB clonality was highly associated with recipient CMV seropositivity and reactivation. Skin or GI-infiltrating T cells shared few TRB sequences with blood.

CDR1 SGHRS and CDR2 YFSETQ come from the germline V gene. The CDR3 is 16 residues long. The V gene lost 1 base and the J gene lost 5 bases, with 19 bases spanning the gap. Sequencing was done on a sample of PBMCs. This TCR was sampled from a woman aged 60 to 75 in good health, CMV-negative, and a related stem cell transplant donor. V is TRBV5-1 and J is TRBJ2-7; maybe TRBD1 (6 bases). The chain's CDR3 is CASSLFPQGLGDEQYF. CDR3 coding DNA: TGCGCCAGCAGCTTGTTCCCCCAGGGGTTAGGGGACGAGCAGTACTTC.